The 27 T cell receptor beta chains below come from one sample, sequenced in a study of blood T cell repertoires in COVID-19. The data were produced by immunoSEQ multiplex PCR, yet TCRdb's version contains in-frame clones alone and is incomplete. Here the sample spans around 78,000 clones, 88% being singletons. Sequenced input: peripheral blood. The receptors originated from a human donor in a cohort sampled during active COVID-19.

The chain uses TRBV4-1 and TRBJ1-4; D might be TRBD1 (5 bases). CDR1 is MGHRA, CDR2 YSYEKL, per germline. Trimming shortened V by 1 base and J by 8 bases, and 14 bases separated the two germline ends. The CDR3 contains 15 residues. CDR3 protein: CASSQVPGRLEKLFF. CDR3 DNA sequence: TGCGCCAGCAGCCAAGTCCCAGGGCGATTGGAAAAACTGTTTTTT.

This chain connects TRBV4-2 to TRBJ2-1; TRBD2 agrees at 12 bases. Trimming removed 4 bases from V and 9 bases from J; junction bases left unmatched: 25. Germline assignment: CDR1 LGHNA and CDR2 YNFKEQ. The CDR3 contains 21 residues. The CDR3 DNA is TGTGCCAGCAGCCCGGGGCGGCGCTCGGCTAGCGGGGGGGCAGTTGAGGGTGAGCAGTTCTTC. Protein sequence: CASSPGRRSASGGAVEGEQFF.

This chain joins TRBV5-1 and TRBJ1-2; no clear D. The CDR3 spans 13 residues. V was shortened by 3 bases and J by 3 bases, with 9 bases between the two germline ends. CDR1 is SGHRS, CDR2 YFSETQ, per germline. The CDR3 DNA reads TGCGCCAGCAGCTCCGTCCGCGACTATGGCTACACCTTC. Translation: CASSSVRDYGYTF.

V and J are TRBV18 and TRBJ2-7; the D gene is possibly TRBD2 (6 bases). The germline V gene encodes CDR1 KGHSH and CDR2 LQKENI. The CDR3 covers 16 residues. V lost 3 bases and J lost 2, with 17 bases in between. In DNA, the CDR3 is TGTGCCAGCTCACCGACGAGAGCGGGCGGGCCCTACGAGCAGTACTTC. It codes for CASSPTRAGGPYEQYF.

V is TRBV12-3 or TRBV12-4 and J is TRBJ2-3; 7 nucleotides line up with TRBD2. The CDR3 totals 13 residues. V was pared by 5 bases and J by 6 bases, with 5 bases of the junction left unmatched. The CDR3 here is CASSVGEGDTQYF. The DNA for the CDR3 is TGTGCCAGCAGTGTAGGGGAGGGGGATACGCAGTATTTT.

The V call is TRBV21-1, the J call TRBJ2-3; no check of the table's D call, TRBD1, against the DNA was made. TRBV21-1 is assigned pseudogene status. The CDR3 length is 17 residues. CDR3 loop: CASSNFRTGSTRSTQYF. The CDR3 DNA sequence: TGTGCCAGCAGCAATTTTAGGACAGGGTCTACCCGTTCTACGCAGTATTTT.

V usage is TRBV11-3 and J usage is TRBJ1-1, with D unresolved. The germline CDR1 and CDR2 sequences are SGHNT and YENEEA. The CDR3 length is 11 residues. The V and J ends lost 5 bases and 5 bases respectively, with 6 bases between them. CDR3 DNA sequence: TGTGCCAGCAGCCCAATGACTGAAGCTTTCTTT. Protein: CASSPMTEAFF.

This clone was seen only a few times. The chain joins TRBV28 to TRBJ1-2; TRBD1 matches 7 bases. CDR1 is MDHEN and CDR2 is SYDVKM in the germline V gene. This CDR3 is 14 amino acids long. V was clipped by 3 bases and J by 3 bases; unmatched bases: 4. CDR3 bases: TGTGCCAGCAGTTTCAGCGACAGGGACTATGGCTACACCTTC. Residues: CASSFSDRDYGYTF.

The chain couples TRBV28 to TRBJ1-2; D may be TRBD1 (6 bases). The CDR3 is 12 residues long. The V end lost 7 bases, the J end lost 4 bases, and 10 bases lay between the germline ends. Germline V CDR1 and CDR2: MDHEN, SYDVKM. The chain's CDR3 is CASTRTAYGYTF. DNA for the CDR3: TGTGCCAGCACCAGGACAGCCTATGGCTACACCTTC.

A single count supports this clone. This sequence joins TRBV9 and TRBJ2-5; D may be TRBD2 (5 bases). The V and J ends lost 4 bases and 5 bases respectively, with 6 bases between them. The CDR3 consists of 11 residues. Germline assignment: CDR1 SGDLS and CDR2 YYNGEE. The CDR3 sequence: CASSSGETQYF. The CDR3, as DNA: TGTGCCAGCAGCTCGGGGGAGACCCAGTACTTC.

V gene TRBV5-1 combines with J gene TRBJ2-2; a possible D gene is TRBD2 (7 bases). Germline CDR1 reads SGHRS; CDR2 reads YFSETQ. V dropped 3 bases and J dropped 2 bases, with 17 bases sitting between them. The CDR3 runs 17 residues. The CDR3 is CASSSTRGAQNTGELFF. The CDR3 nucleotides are TGCGCCAGCAGCTCGACCCGGGGGGCGCAAAACACCGGGGAGCTGTTTTTT.

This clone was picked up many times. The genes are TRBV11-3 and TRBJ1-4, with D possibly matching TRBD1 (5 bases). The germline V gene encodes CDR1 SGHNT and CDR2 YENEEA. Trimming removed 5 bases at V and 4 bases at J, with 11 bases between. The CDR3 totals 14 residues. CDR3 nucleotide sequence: TGTGCCAGCAGCACCGGGACTTTTAATGAAAAACTGTTTTTT. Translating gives CASSTGTFNEKLFF.

The CDR3 is CASSDRINTEAFF. CDR3 in DNA: TGTGCCAGTAGTGACAGGATAAACACTGAAGCTTTCTTT. This chain uses TRBV19 with TRBJ1-1, with D tentatively TRBD1 (6 bases). V shed 5 bases and J shed 2 bases, with 9 bases lying between them. The CDR3 contains 13 residues. Germline CDR1 LNHDA, CDR2 SQIVND (reference sequence). The full variable domain, rest sourced from reference TRBV19 and TRBJ1-1, is DGGITQSPKYLFRKEGQNVTLSCEQNLNHDAMYWYRQDPGQGLRLIYYSQIVNDFQKGDIAEGYSVSREKKESFPLTVTSAQKNPTAFYLCASSDRINTEAFFGQGTRLTVV.

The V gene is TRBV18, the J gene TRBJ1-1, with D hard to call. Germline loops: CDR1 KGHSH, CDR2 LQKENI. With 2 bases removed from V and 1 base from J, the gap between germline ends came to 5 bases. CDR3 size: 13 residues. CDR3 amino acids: CASSPGRNTEAFF. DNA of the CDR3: TGTGCCAGCTCACCAGGCAGGAACACTGAAGCTTTCTTT.

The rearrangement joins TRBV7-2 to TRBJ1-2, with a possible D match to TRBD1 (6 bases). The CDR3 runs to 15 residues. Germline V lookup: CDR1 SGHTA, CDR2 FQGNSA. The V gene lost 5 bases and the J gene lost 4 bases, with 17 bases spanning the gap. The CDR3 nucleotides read TGTGCCAGCAGCACAGACACAGGGAATATCTATGGCTACACCTTC. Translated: CASSTDTGNIYGYTF.

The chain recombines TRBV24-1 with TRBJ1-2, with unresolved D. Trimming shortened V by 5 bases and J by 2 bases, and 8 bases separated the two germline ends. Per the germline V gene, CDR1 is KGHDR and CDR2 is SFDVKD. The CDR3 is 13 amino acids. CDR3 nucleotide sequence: TGTGCCACCAGTGGAGGGTCCAACTATGGCTACACCTTC. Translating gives CATSGGSNYGYTF.

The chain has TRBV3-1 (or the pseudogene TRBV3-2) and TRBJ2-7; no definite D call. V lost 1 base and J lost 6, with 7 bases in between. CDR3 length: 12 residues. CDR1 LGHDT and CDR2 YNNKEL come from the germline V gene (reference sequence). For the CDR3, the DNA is TGTGCCAGCAGCCAAGCCGTATCCGAGCAGTACTTC. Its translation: CASSQAVSEQYF.

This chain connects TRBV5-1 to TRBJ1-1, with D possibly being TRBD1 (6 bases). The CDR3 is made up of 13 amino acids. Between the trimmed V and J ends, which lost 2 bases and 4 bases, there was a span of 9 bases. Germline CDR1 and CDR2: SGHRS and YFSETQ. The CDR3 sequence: CASSFAGATEAFF. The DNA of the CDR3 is TGCGCCAGCAGCTTCGCGGGGGCCACTGAAGCTTTCTTT.

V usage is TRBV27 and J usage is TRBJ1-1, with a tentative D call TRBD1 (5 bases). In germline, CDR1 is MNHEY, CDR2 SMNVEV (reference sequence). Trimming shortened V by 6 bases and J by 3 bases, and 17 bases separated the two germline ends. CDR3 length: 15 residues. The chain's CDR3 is CASRPRRGRDTEAFF. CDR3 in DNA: TGTGCCAGCAGGCCCAGGAGGGGTCGGGACACTGAAGCTTTCTTT.

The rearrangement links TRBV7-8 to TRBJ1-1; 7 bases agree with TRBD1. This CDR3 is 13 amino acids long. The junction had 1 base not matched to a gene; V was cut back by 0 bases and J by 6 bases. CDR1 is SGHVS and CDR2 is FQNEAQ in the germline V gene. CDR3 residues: CASSLAGTAEAFF. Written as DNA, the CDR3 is TGTGCCAGCAGCTTAGCGGGGACAGCTGAAGCTTTCTTT.

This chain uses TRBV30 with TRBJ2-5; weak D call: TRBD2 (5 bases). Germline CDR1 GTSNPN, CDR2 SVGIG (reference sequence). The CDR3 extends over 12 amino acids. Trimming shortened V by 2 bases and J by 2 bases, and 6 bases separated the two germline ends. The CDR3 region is CAWSTGQETQYF. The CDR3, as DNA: TGTGCCTGGAGTACGGGGCAAGAGACCCAGTACTTC. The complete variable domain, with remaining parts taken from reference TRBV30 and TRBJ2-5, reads SQTIHQWPATLVQPVGSPLSLECTVEGTSNPNLYWYRQAAGRGLQLLFYSVGIGQISSEVPQNLSASRPQDRQFILSSKKLLLSDSGFYLCAWSTGQETQYFGPGTRLLVL.

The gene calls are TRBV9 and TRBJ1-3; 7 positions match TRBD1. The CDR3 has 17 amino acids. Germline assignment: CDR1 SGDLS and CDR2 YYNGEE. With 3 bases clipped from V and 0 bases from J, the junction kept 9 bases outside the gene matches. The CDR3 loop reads CASSATFQGDSGNTIYF. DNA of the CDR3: TGTGCCAGCAGCGCAACGTTCCAGGGGGACTCTGGAAACACCATATATTTT.

The CDR3 coding sequence is TGTGCCATCAATCACACAGGGCAGGGCAATCAGCCCCAGCATTTT. Protein: CAINHTGQGNQPQHF. The rearrangement links TRBV10-3 to TRBJ1-5; possibly TRBD1 for D (6 bases). The CDR3 spans 15 residues. V shed 7 bases and J shed 2 bases, with 15 bases lying between them. The germline gives CDR1 ENHRY, CDR2 SYGVKD.

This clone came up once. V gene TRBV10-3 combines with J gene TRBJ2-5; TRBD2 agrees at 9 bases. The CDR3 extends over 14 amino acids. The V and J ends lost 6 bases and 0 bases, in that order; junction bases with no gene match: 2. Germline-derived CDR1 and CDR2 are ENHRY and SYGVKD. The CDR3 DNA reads TGTGCCATCAGGGCTAGCGGGAACCAAGAGACCCAGTACTTC. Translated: CAIRASGNQETQYF.

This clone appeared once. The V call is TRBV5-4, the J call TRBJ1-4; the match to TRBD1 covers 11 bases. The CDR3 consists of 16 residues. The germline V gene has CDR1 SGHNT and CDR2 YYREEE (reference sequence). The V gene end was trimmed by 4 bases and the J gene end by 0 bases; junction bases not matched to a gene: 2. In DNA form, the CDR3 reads TGTGCCAGCAGCGAGGGACAGGGGGCAACTAATGAAAAACTGTTTTTT. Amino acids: CASSEGQGATNEKLFF.

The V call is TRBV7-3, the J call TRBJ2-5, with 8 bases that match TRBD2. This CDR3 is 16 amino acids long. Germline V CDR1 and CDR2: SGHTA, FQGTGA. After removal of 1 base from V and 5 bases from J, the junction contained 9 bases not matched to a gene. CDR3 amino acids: CASSLSPPGGGETQYF. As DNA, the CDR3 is TGTGCCAGCAGCTTAAGCCCCCCCGGGGGGGGCGAGACCCAGTACTTC.

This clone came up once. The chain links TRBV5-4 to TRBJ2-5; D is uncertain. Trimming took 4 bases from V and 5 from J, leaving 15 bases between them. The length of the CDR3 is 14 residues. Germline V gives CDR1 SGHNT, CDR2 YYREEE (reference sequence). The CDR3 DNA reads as TGTGCCAGCAGCACAAAGTCCAACGGGGAGACCCAGTACTTC. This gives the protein CASSTKSNGETQYF.